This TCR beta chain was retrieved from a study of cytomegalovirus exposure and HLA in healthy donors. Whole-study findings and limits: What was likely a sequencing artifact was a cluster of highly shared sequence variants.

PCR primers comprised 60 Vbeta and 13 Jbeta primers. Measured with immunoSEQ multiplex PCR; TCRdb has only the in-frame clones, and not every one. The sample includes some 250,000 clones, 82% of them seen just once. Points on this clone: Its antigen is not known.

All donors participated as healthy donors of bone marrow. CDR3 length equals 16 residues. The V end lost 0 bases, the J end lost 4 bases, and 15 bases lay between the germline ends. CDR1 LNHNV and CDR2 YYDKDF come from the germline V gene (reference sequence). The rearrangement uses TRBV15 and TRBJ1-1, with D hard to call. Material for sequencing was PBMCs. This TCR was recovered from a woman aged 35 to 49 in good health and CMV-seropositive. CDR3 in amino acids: CATSRDKRVGATEAFF. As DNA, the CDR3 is TGTGCCACCAGCAGAGATAAGCGGGTAGGAGCCACTGAAGCTTTCTTT.